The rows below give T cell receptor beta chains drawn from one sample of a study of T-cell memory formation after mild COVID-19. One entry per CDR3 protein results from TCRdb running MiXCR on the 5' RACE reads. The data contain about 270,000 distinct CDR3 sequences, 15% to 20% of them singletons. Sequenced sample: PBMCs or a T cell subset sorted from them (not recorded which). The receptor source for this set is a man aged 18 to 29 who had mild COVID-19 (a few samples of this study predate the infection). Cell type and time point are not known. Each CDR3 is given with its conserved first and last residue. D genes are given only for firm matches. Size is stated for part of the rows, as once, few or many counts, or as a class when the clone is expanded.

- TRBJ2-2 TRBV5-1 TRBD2 CASSRSPGGHTGELFF TGCGCCAGCAGCCGTTCCCCGGGAGGTCACACCGGGGAGCTGTTTTTT
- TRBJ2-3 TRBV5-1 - CASSSRRPGTDTQYF TGCGCCAGCAGCTCGAGGAGACCCGGGACAGATACGCAGTATTTT
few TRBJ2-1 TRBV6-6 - CASSYTGPSYNEQFF TGTGCCAGCAGTTACACAGGGCCGTCCTACAATGAGCAGTTCTTC
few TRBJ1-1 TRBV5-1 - CASSLASSEAEAFF TGCGCCAGCAGCTTGGCATCATCCGAGGCCGAAGCTTTCTTT
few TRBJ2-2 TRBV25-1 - CASSDYSTGELFF TGTGCCAGCAGTGACTATTCTACCGGGGAGCTGTTTTTT
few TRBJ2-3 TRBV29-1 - CSVRTRRTDTQYF TGCAGCGTTCGGACGAGGCGCACAGATACGCAGTATTTT
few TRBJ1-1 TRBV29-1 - CSSLEQGFLNTEAFF TGCAGCTCCTTAGAGCAGGGTTTTCTGAACACTGAAGCTTTCTTT
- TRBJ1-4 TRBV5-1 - CASSLALEEKLFF TGCGCCAGCAGCTTGGCTTTAGAAGAAAAACTGTTTTTT
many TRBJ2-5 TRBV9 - CASSVEGDAEEETQYF TGTGCCAGCAGCGTAGAGGGGGACGCGGAGGAGGAGACCCAGTACTTC
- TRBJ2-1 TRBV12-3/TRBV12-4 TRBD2 CASSHYGRGLAGDNNEQFF TGTGCCAGCAGCCATTATGGCCGGGGACTAGCGGGGGATAACAATGAGCAGTTCTTC
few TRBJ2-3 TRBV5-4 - CASSLVSKAQYF TGTGCCAGCAGCTTGGTGTCAAAGGCGCAGTATTTT
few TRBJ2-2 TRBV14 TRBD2 CASSHTRTSGGTGELFF TGTGCCAGCAGCCACACGAGGACTAGCGGGGGCACCGGGGAGCTGTTTTTT
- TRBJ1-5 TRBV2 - CASRGPFGEPQHF TGTGCCAGCAGGGGACCGTTCGGCGAGCCCCAGCATTTT
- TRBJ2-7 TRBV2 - CASSSDQIEQYF TGTGCCAGCAGTTCGGACCAAATCGAGCAGTACTTC
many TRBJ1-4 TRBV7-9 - CASSTHEKLFF TGTGCCAGCAGCACCCATGAAAAACTGTTTTTT
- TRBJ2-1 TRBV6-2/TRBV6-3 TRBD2 CASRPIPGDSGGGDEQFF TGTGCCAGCAGACCCATCCCTGGGGATAGCGGGGGCGGGGATGAGCAGTTCTTC
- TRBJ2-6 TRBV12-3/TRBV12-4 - CASSSNRGGPGANVLTF TGTGCCAGCAGTTCGAACAGGGGGGGTCCTGGGGCCAACGTCCTGACTTTC
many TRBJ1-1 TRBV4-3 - CASSQELGNTEAFF TGCGCCAGCAGCCAAGAGTTGGGGAACACTGAAGCTTTCTTT
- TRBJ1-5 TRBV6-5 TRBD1 CASRRDRNSNQPQHF TGTGCCAGCAGGCGGGACAGGAATAGCAATCAGCCCCAGCATTTT
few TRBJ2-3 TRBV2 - CASSVQGRFADTQYF TGTGCCAGCAGTGTCCAGGGGAGGTTTGCAGATACGCAGTATTTT
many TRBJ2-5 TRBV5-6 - CASSLDGQLQTQYF TGTGCCAGCAGCTTGGACGGCCAGCTACAGACCCAGTACTTC
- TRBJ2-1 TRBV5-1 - CASSLATDDNEQFF TGCGCCAGCAGCTTGGCAACAGATGACAATGAGCAGTTCTTC
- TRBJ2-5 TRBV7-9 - CASSRPNTETQYF TGTGCCAGCAGCCGGCCCAACACGGAGACCCAGTACTTC
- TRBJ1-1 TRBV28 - CASSLPLWPAEAFF TGTGCCAGCAGTTTACCCCTTTGGCCGGCTGAAGCTTTCTTT
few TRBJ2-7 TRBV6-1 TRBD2 CASSESSGYYEQYF TGTGCCAGCAGTGAATCTAGCGGCTACTACGAGCAGTACTTC
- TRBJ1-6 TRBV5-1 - CASSPAGSSPLHF TGCGCCAGCAGCCCGGCGGGGAGTTCACCCCTCCACTTT
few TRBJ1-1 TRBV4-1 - CASSRAGQGLDEAFF TGCGCCAGCAGCCGCGCGGGCCAGGGGCTGGATGAAGCTTTCTTT
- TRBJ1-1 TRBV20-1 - CSARVKGTNTEAFF TGCAGTGCTAGAGTTAAGGGAACGAACACTGAAGCTTTCTTT
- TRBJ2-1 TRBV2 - CASSAGTTGNNEQFF TGTGCCAGCAGTGCCGGGACAACCGGGAACAATGAGCAGTTCTTC
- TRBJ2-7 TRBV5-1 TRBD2 CASSAGLATFYEQYF TGCGCCAGCAGCGCCGGACTAGCGACCTTCTACGAGCAGTACTTC
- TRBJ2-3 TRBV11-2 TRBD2 CASSLGAGAGDTQYF TGTGCCAGCAGCTTAGGAGCGGGGGCGGGGGATACGCAGTATTTT
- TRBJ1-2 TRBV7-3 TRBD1 CARRPGGCGYTF TGTGCCAGGCGGCCAGGGGGTTGTGGCTACACCTTC
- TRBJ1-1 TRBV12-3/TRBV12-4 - CASRQGPEAFF TGTGCCAGCAGACAGGGACCCGAAGCTTTCTTT
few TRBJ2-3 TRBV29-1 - CSVGWDTDTQYF TGCAGCGTTGGGTGGGACACAGATACGCAGTATTTT
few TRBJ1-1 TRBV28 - CASRDWGTEAFF TGTGCCAGCAGAGATTGGGGCACTGAAGCTTTCTTT
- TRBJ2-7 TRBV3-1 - CASSNRVLHFYEQYF TGTGCCAGCAGCAACCGGGTCCTCCATTTCTACGAGCAGTACTTC
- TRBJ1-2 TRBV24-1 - CATRRPGAAGYTF TGTGCCACCAGACGGCCGGGGGCGGCTGGCTACACCTTC
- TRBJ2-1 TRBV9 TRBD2 CASSADSGGPYNEQFF TGTGCCAGCAGCGCCGATAGCGGGGGGCCCTACAATGAGCAGTTCTTC
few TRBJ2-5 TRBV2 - CASTYGKETQYF TGTGCCAGCACGTACGGGAAGGAGACCCAGTACTTC
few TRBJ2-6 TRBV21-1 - CAIFADTLSGANVLTF TGTGCCATCTTCGCGGACACGCTATCTGGGGCCAACGTCCTGACTTTC
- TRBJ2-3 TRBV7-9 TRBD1 CDSSLTGGPDTQYF TGTGACAGCAGCTTAACAGGGGGCCCAGATACGCAGTATTTT
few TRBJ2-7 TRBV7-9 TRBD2 CASRSLATEQYF TGTGCCAGCAGGTCACTAGCGACCGAGCAGTACTTC
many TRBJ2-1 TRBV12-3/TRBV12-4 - CASNHRRVSYNEQFF TGTGCCAGCAACCATAGGCGAGTATCCTACAATGAGCAGTTCTTC
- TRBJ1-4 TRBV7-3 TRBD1 CASSLTGGREEKLFF TGTGCCAGCAGCCTGACAGGGGGACGAGAGGAAAAACTGTTTTTT
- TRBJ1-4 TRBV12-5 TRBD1 CASLDRACEKLFF TGTGCTAGTCTGGACAGGGCTTGTGAAAAACTGTTTTTT
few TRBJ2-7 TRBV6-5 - CASSYSDGYEQYF TGTGCCAGCAGTTACAGTGACGGCTACGAGCAGTACTTC
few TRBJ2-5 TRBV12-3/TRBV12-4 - CASSIYVGETQYF TGTGCCAGCAGTATCTATGTGGGAGAGACCCAGTACTTC
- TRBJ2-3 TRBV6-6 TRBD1 CASRGQGASDTQYF TGTGCCAGCAGGGGCCAGGGGGCATCAGATACGCAGTATTTT
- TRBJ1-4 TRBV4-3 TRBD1 CASSQGQGANKLFF TGCGCCAGCAGCCAAGGACAGGGGGCGAACAAACTGTTTTTT
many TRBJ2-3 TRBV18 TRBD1 CASSAQGADSTDTQYF TGTGCCAGCTCAGCACAGGGGGCGGATAGCACAGATACGCAGTATTTT
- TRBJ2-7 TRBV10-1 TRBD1 CASGGQGYEQYF TGCGCCAGCGGGGGACAGGGATACGAGCAGTACTTC
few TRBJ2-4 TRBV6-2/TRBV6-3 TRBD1 CASRTSLTGSVDIQYF TGTGCCAGCAGAACCTCCTTGACAGGGTCGGTGGACATTCAGTACTTC
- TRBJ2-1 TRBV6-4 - CASSDSAGSYNEQFF TGTGCCAGCAGTGACTCAGCGGGCTCCTACAATGAGCAGTTCTTC
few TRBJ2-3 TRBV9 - CASSVGDYVTGPEGDTQYF TGTGCCAGCAGCGTAGGGGACTACGTGACAGGACCGGAAGGAGATACGCAGTATTTT
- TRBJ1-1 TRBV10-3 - CAIRETGEAFF TGTGCCATCAGAGAAACAGGGGAAGCTTTCTTT
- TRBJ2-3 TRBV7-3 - CASSEQEGDTQYF TGTGCCAGCAGCGAACAGGAGGGGGATACGCAGTATTTT
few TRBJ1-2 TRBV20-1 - CSASDRRRYGYTF TGCAGTGCTAGCGACCGACGGCGGTATGGCTACACCTTC